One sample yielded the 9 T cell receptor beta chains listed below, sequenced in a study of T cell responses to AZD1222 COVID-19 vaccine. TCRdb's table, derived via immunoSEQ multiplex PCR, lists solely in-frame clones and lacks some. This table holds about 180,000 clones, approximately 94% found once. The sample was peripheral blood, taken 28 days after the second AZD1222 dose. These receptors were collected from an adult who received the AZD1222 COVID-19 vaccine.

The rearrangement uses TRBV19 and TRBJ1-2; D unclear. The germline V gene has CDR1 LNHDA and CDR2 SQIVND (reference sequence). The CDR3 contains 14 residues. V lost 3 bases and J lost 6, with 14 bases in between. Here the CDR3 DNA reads TGTGCCAGTAGTATCGGGGTACTTAGGAATGGCTACACCTTC. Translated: CASSIGVLRNGYTF.

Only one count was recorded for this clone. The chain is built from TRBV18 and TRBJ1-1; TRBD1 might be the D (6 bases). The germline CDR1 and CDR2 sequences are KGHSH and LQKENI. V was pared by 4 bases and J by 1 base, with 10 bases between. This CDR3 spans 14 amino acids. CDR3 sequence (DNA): TGTGCCAGCTCACGACAGGATTCGAACACTGAAGCTTTCTTT. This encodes CASSRQDSNTEAFF.

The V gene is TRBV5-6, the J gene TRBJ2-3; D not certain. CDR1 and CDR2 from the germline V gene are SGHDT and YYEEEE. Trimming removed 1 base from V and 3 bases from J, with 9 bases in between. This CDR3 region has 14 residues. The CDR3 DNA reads TGTGCCAGCAGCTTGCAATCGACTACAGATACGCAGTATTTT. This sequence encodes CASSLQSTTDTQYF. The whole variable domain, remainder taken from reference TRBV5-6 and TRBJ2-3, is DAGVTQSPTHLIKTRGQQVTLRCSPKSGHDTVSWYQQALGQGPQFIFQYYEEEERQRGNFPDRFSGHQFPNYSSELNVNALLLGDSALYLCASSLQSTTDTQYFGPGTRLTVL.

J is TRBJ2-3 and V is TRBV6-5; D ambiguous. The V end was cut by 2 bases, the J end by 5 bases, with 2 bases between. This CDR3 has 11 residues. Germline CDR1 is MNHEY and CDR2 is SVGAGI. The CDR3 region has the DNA TGTGCCAGCAGTTACGTAGATACGCAGTATTTT. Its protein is CASSYVDTQYF.

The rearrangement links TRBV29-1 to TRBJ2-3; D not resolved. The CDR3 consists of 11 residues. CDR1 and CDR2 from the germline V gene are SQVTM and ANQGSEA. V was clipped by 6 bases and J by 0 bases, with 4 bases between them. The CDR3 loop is CSVDSTDTQYF. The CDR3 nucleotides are TGCAGCGTGGACAGCACAGATACGCAGTATTTT.

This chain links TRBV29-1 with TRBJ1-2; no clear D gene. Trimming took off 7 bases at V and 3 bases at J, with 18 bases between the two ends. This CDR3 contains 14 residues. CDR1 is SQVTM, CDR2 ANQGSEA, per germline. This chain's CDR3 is CSAIPRAPYYGYTF. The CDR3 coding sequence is TGCAGCGCTATCCCTAGGGCGCCCTACTATGGCTACACCTTC.

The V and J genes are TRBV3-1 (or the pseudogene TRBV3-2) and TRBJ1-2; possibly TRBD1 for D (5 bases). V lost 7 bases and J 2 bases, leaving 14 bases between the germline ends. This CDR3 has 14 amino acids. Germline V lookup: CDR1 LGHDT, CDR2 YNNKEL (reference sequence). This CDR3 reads CASTVRGRNYGYTF. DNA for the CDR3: TGTGCCAGCACCGTACGGGGCCGAAACTATGGCTACACCTTC.

CDR3 residues: CAQSLSGNTIYF. CDR3 DNA: TGTGCCCAAAGCCTCTCTGGAAACACCATATATTTT. The chain is built from TRBV30 and TRBJ1-3; D remains ambiguous. CDR1 is GTSNPN and CDR2 is SVGIG in the germline V gene (reference sequence). This CDR3 region has 12 residues. Trimming removed 8 bases at V and 0 bases at J, with 8 bases between.

In DNA form, the CDR3 reads TGCAGCGTTGTTTTGCACCCTAGCACAGATACGCAGTATTTT. Protein sequence: CSVVLHPSTDTQYF. V and J are TRBV29-1 and TRBJ2-3, with no clear D. V was pared by 4 bases and J by 0 bases, with 11 bases between. Germline-derived CDR1 and CDR2 are SQVTM and ANQGSEA. The CDR3 is 14 residues long.